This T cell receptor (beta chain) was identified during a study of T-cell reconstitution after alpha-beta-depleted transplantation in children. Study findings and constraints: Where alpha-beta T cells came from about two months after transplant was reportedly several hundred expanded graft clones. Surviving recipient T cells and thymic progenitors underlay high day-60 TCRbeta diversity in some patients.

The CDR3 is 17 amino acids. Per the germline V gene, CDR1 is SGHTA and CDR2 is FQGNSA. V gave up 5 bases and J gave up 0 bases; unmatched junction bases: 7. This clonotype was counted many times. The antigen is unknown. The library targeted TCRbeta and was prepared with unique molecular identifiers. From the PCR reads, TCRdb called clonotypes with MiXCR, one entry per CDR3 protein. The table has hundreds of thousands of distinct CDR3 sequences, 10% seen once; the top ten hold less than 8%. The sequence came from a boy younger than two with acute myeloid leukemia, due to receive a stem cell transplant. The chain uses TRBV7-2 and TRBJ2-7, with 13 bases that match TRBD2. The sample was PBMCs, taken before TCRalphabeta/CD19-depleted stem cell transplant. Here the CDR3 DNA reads TGTGCCAGCAGCCCACTAGCGGGAGGGCCGGGCTCCTACGAGCAGTACTTC. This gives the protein CASSPLAGGPGSYEQYF. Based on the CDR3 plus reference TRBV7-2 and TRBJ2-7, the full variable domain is GAGVSQSPSNKVTEKGKDVELRCDPISGHTALYWYRQSLGQGLEFLIYFQGNSAPDKSGLPSDRFSAERTGGSVSTLTIQRTQQEDSAVYLCASSPLAGGPGSYEQYFGPGTRLTVT.